The 21 T cell receptor beta chains given below trace back to one sample, sequenced in a study of cytomegalovirus exposure and HLA in healthy donors (dated 2017 in TCRdb). Libraries were made using the immunoSEQ multiplex PCR assay. The multiplex PCR relied on a mix of 60 forward primers for TCR Vbeta segments and 13 reverse primers for TCR Jbeta segments. The clones in this table, taken by TCRdb from immuneACCESS, are in-frame only. Not every clone is retained; where verified, under half of the shortfall comes from an unresolved V gene, and the cause of the rest is unknown. A total of some 150,000 clones appear in this sample, around 10% of them only once. 5.5% to 8% of the sample rests with the top ten. The specimen was PBMCs. The source is a woman between 35 and 50 years old in good health and CMV-seropositive.

The chain couples TRBV2 to TRBJ2-3, with D possibly TRBD2 on 7 matching bases. V was cut by 3 bases and J by 0 bases, with 10 bases left in between. The CDR3 has 15 residues. From germline, CDR1 is SNHLY and CDR2 FYNNEI. The CDR3 DNA reads as TGTGCCAGCAGTGACGGGGGGCGAAGCACAGATACGCAGTATTTT. Amino acids: CASSDGGRSTDTQYF.

The V call is TRBV7-8, the J call TRBJ1-6; D remains unclear. Germline V CDR1 and CDR2: SGHVS, FQNEAQ. The CDR3 contains 13 residues. V was pared by 7 bases and J by 9 bases, with 13 bases between. The CDR3 spells CASTQLGFSPLHF. The CDR3 nucleotides are TGTGCCAGCACCCAACTCGGGTTTTCACCCCTCCACTTT.

The table lists this clone with a few counts. J is TRBJ1-2 and V is TRBV25-1; 8 bases are shared with TRBD1. This CDR3 spans 14 amino acids. Trimming took 1 base from V and 4 from J; bases not matched to a gene: 2. Germline V gene sequence: CDR1 MGHDK, CDR2 SYGVNS. The CDR3 bases are TGTGCCAGCAGTGAATTCGGGACAGGCTATGGCTACACCTTC. Translation: CASSEFGTGYGYTF.

The gene calls are TRBV5-1 and TRBJ2-6, with D uncertain. CDR1 is SGHRS and CDR2 is YFSETQ in the germline V gene. Trimming left V 1 base short and J 0 bases short, with 17 bases between. CDR3 size: 19 residues. CDR3 bases: TGCGCCAGCAGCTTGCGCGGCGCATTATCTAACTCTGGGGCCAACGTCCTGACTTTC. Its translation is CASSLRGALSNSGANVLTF.

The chain employs TRBV5-1 and TRBJ1-1, with a possible D match to TRBD1 (5 bases). V was pared by 5 bases and J by 0 bases, with 11 bases between. Germline V gene data show CDR1 as SGHRS and CDR2 as YFSETQ. The CDR3 has 14 amino acids. For the CDR3, the DNA is TGCGCCAGCAGACTCGGACAATTGAACACTGAAGCTTTCTTT. Its protein is CASRLGQLNTEAFF.

This clone was recorded a few times. V usage is TRBV2 and J usage is TRBJ2-2; D is perhaps TRBD2 (5 bases). Trimming stripped 5 bases from V and 4 bases from J, with 8 bases between. The CDR3 is made up of 13 amino acids. CDR1 is SNHLY and CDR2 is FYNNEI in the germline V gene. The DNA of the CDR3 is TGTGCCAGCAGTCCTACTAGCACCGGGGAGCTGTTTTTT. Its protein is CASSPTSTGELFF.

Only a few counts were recorded for this clone. The chain is built from TRBV5-1 and TRBJ2-7; D not certain. The ends were cut back, 1 base at V and 3 bases at J, with 5 bases in the middle. The germline gives CDR1 SGHRS, CDR2 YFSETQ. CDR3 length: 12 residues. Here the CDR3 DNA reads TGCGCCAGCAGCTTGCCCAGCTACGAGCAGTACTTC. It is translated as CASSLPSYEQYF.

This rearrangement joins TRBV11-2 to TRBJ1-2; TRBD1 might be the D (6 bases). The CDR3 covers 15 residues. In germline, CDR1 is SGHAT, CDR2 FQNNGV. V lost 2 bases, J lost 4 bases, and 14 bases lay in between. The CDR3 is CASSLSQGLLYGYTF. For the CDR3, the DNA is TGTGCCAGCAGCTTATCTCAGGGGCTCCTCTATGGCTACACCTTC.

The chain employs TRBV5-6 and TRBJ1-1, with 7 bases lining up with TRBD1. Germline V gives CDR1 SGHDT, CDR2 YYEEEE. After removal of 4 bases from V and 3 bases from J, the junction contained 6 bases not matched to a gene. The length of the CDR3 is 14 residues. The chain's CDR3 is CASSPVDRYTEAFF. The CDR3 DNA reads TGTGCCAGCAGCCCAGTGGACAGGTACACTGAAGCTTTCTTT.

This clone was recorded a few times. The junction shows a germline mismatch at one end, possibly a read error. J is TRBJ2-6 and V is TRBV2; tentative D call: TRBD1 (5 bases). Germline CDR1 reads SNHLY; CDR2 reads FYNNEI. The CDR3 is 15 amino acids. The DNA for the CDR3 is TGTGCCAGCAGTTCAGACCCCTCTGGGGCCAACGTCCTGCCTTTC. It codes for CASSSDPSGANVLPF.

V usage is TRBV14 and J usage is TRBJ1-4; D possibly corresponds to TRBD1 (5 bases). Germline V gives CDR1 SGHDN, CDR2 FVKESK. The length of the CDR3 is 12 residues. V was shortened by 3 bases and J by 7 bases, with 6 bases between the two germline ends. DNA of the CDR3: TGTGCCAGCAGCCATACAGGTGAAAAACTGTTTTTT. Its protein product is CASSHTGEKLFF. Based on the CDR3 plus reference TRBV14 and TRBJ1-4, the full variable domain is EAGVTQFPSHSVIEKGQTVTLRCDPISGHDNLYWYRRVMGKEIKFLLHFVKESKQDESGMPNNRFLAERTGGTYSTLKVQPAELEDSGVYFCASSHTGEKLFFGSGTQLSVL.

This clone was observed a few times. The CDR3 DNA follows: TGTGCCAGCAGTCGGACTATGAACACTGAAGCTTTCTTT. Protein product: CASSRTMNTEAFF. The rearrangement uses TRBV6-5 and TRBJ1-1; D remains ambiguous. The V gene lost 5 bases and the J gene lost 0 bases, with 7 bases spanning the gap. The CDR3 spans 13 residues. Germline CDR1 reads MNHEY; CDR2 reads SVGAGI.

A few counts support this clone. At one of its ends the junction is not consistent with the germline gene, which may arise from a read error. J is TRBJ1-5 and V is TRBV6-1; unclear D gene. Germline V gene sequence: CDR1 MNHNS, CDR2 SASEGT. The CDR3 runs 13 residues. The CDR3 coding sequence is TGTGCCAGCAGCCGGGAGGGAAATCACCCCCAGCATTTT. Translated: CASSREGNHPQHF.

This clone was found a few times. The chain employs TRBV6-5 and TRBJ1-2; D is unresolved. V lost 0 bases, J lost 0 bases, and 8 bases lay in between. Germline V gene lookup returns CDR1 MNHEY and CDR2 SVGAGI. The CDR3 consists of 15 residues. The CDR3 loop reads CASSYSQQANYGYTF. The CDR3 nucleotides are TGTGCCAGCAGTTACTCCCAACAAGCTAACTATGGCTACACCTTC.

This clone was detected only a few times. The chain carries TRBV6-5 and TRBJ1-1; D gene unclear. Trimming pared 0 bases from V and 0 bases from J, leaving 5 bases between. CDR3 length: 14 residues. Germline CDR1 MNHEY, CDR2 SVGAGI. CDR3: CASSYSGVNTEAFF. CDR3 DNA: TGTGCCAGCAGTTACTCGGGCGTGAACACTGAAGCTTTCTTT.

The rearrangement uses TRBV6-1 and TRBJ1-3; D remains unclear. CDR3 length equals 18 residues. Trimming pared 0 bases from V and 2 bases from J, leaving 17 bases between. Germline CDR1 reads MNHNS; CDR2 reads SASEGT. CDR3 DNA: TGTGCCAGCAGTGAAGCGAGCCGGACTGTTCCTACTGGAAACACCATATATTTT. Translation gives CASSEASRTVPTGNTIYF.

This clone was observed a few times. CDR3 sequence reads: CASSLTPQKEQFF. DNA for the CDR3: TGTGCCAGCAGCTTAACCCCCCAGAAGGAGCAGTTCTTC. The rearrangement joins TRBV7-3 to TRBJ2-1; no reliable D call. Trimming took 0 bases from V and 10 from J, leaving 10 bases between them. In germline, CDR1 is SGHTA, CDR2 FQGTGA. The length of the CDR3 is 13 residues. Full variable domain (rest looked up from reference TRBV7-3 and TRBJ2-1): GAGVSQTPSNKVTEKGKYVELRCDPISGHTALYWYRQSLGQGPEFLIYFQGTGAADDSGLPNDRFFAVRPEGSVSTLKIQRTERGDSAVYLCASSLTPQKEQFFGPGTRLTVL.

This clone has only a few counts. V is TRBV6-6 and J is TRBJ2-7; 9 bases match TRBD1. CDR1 MNHNY and CDR2 SVGAGI come from the germline V gene (reference sequence). The V and J ends lost 5 bases and 6 bases, in that order; junction bases with no gene match: 5. CDR3 length: 13 residues. This CDR3 is CASSRTGEGEQYF. CDR3 nucleotide sequence: TGTGCCAGCAGTAGGACAGGGGAAGGCGAGCAGTACTTC.

This clone has a handful of counts. The chain employs TRBV5-6 and TRBJ1-4; D gene ambiguous. V was clipped by 4 bases and J by 0 bases, with 10 bases between them. Germline V gene data show CDR1 as SGHDT and CDR2 as YYEEEE. This CDR3 spans 15 amino acids. Written as DNA, the CDR3 is TGTGCCAGCAGCCCTAGAGGGCCAACTAATGAAAAACTGTTTTTT. Protein: CASSPRGPTNEKLFF.

This clone has just a few counts. J is TRBJ2-1 and V is TRBV5-4; 11 bases align to TRBD1. The CDR3 contains 15 residues. After removal of 3 bases from V and 6 bases from J, the junction contained 5 bases not matched to a gene. The germline V gene has CDR1 SGHNT and CDR2 YYREEE (reference sequence). The CDR3 coding sequence is TGTGCCAGCAGCTCGGGGGACAGGGGGTTCAATGAGCAGTTCTTC. Protein: CASSSGDRGFNEQFF.

The genes are TRBV4-1 and TRBJ1-1; possible D gene TRBD1, 5 bases. The germline V and J ends were trimmed by 3 bases and 0 bases, with 5 bases remaining between them. Germline V gene data show CDR1 as MGHRA and CDR2 as YSYEKL. The CDR3 contains 13 residues. CDR3 coding DNA: TGCGCCAGCAGCCACAGGGTGAACACTGAAGCTTTCTTT. Residues: CASSHRVNTEAFF.